This T cell receptor beta chain comes out of a study of human T cells and chemical hapten exposure. Time point described: pre-sensitization, week 0. Treatment here: therapeutic diphenylcyclopropenone sensitization with weekly scalp DPC. Per the germline V gene, CDR1 is KGHSH and CDR2 is LQKENI. The ends were cut back, 2 bases at V and 0 bases at J, with 14 bases in the middle. The CDR3 runs 17 residues. TCRdb passed the RACE reads through MiXCR, listing each CDR3 protein once. The sample has under 300,000 distinct CDR3 sequences; over 7.5% are singletons. This clonotype was seen a few times. The chain uses TRBV18 and TRBJ1-3; unclear D gene. This TCR was sampled from a man younger than 35 with alopecia areata. Some clones in this sample may be carry-over from other donors' samples. Material: whole blood, obtained in connection with sensitization to the hapten diphenylcyclopropenone (DPC). The CDR3 bases are TGTGCCAGCTCACCAGAAGGGATTAACTCCTCTGGAAACACCATATATTTT. This translates into CASSPEGINSSGNTIYF.